These 2 T cell receptor beta chains came from one sample sequenced in a study of regulatory T cells in long-lasting Graves disease. With iRepertoire HTBI primers and Arm-PCR of CDR3 regions, TCR beta libraries were built. TCRdb independently ran MiXCR on the multiplex PCR reads; one entry per CDR3 protein. The sample consists of some 460,000 distinct CDR3 sequences, roughly 16% of them appearing once. The time point was: newly diagnosed GD, antithyroid drugs for less than 3 months. After RNA was extracted from PBMCs, the TCR library was made from it. These records were also assigned to another study, of T cells in Graves' hyperthyroidism and ophthalmopathy.

The sample was peripheral blood mononuclear cells (PBMCs), taken at new diagnosis, from a patient treated with antithyroid drugs. These receptors were obtained from a man aged 35 to 55 with Graves disease.

This clonotype was detected many times. This sequence joins TRBV20-1 and TRBJ2-7; 7 bases align to TRBD2. The germline V gene encodes CDR1 DFQATT and CDR2 SNEGSKA (reference sequence). Trimming took 3 bases from V and 1 from J; bases not matched to a gene: 9. The length of the CDR3 is 15 residues. The CDR3 here is CSARGLPGRSYEQYF. Here the CDR3 DNA reads TGCAGTGCTAGGGGACTACCGGGGAGGTCCTACGAGCAGTACTTC.

This clonotype was found many times. The chain links TRBV3-1 to TRBJ2-1, with 9 bases matching TRBD2. V shed 0 bases and J 7 bases; nucleotides not matched to a gene: 7. Germline loops: CDR1 LGHDT, CDR2 YNNKEL (reference sequence). This CDR3 has 16 amino acids. The CDR3 sequence is CASSQEESAGGNEQFF. The CDR3 bases are TGTGCCAGCAGCCAAGAGGAATCAGCGGGAGGTAATGAGCAGTTCTTC.